This TCR beta chain was sequenced during a study of blood T cell repertoires in COVID-19. Study information: Specimens from acute and convalescent COVID-19 originated in the United States, Italy and Spain.

In its sample, this clone was seen a few times. Exposed enrollees encountered a COVID-19 case at some point within 2 weeks before study entry. Trimming pared 4 bases from V and 5 bases from J, leaving 12 bases between. There are 14 residues in the CDR3. Assay used: immunoSEQ multiplex PCR; TCRdb lists only in-frame clones, some missing. Of some 190,000 clones in the sample, 80% to 85% were seen once. This receptor was identified in a woman in her twenties or thirties who had been exposed to COVID-19. Source material: PBMCs or T cells enriched from blood (not recorded which). The chain has TRBV5-3 and TRBJ2-2; D is perhaps TRBD2 (5 bases). TRBV5-3 falls under the ORF class, with uncertain function. The CDR3: CARSEGSETGELFF. The CDR3 DNA reads as TGTGCCAGAAGCGAGGGCTCCGAAACCGGGGAGCTGTTTTTT.